Below, 30 T cell receptor beta chains from the same sample are listed, as sequenced in a study of blood T cell repertoires in COVID-19. Repertoires were generated with immunoSEQ multiplex PCR, while TCRdb's copy carries only in-frame clones and drops some. The table includes 30,000 to 35,000 clones, roughly four fifths detected once. Sequences were obtained from peripheral blood. Receptors were obtained from a man aged 45-65 years with acute or convalescent COVID-19.

DNA of the CDR3: TGTGCCAGCAGCCAAGCTGCTAGCGGACGGGAGCAGTACTTC. Translating gives CASSQAASGREQYF. V and J are TRBV3-1 (or the pseudogene TRBV3-2) and TRBJ2-7; 7 bases line up with TRBD2. The CDR3 is made up of 14 amino acids. Trimming cost V 1 base and J 7 bases; bases outside gene matches: 7. CDR1 and CDR2 (germline): LGHDT, YNNKEL (reference sequence).

This rearrangement joins TRBV28 to TRBJ2-2; the match to TRBD2 covers 8 bases. J gave up 4 bases and V 5 bases, and 6 bases lay outside the gene matches. Germline loops: CDR1 MDHEN, CDR2 SYDVKM. The CDR3 spans 15 residues. The CDR3: CASSREGQGTGELFF. The DNA for the CDR3 is TGTGCCAGCAGTCGGGAGGGCCAAGGCACCGGGGAGCTGTTTTTT.

The V and J genes are TRBV19 and TRBJ1-2, with D uncertain. V was trimmed by 10 bases and J by 4 bases, leaving 16 bases between them. The CDR3 is 13 residues long. Germline V gives CDR1 LNHDA, CDR2 SQIVND (reference sequence). The CDR3 loop reads CATCPRRCYGYTF. The CDR3 nucleotides are TGTGCCACTTGCCCACGCAGGTGCTATGGCTACACCTTC.

The chain has TRBV7-9 and TRBJ1-4; 10 bases map to TRBD1. Germline CDR1 SEHNR, CDR2 FQNEAQ (reference sequence). V was pared by 7 bases and J by 7 bases, with 3 bases of the junction left unmatched. CDR3 size: 13 residues. CDR3 in DNA: TGTGCCAGCATCCGGGACAGGGGTGAAAAACTGTTTTTT. This codes for CASIRDRGEKLFF.

The chain recombines TRBV9 with TRBJ2-7; 7 bases line up with TRBD1. V trimming: 3 bases; J trimming: 3 bases; junction bases outside the gene matches: 9. Germline assignment: CDR1 SGDLS and CDR2 YYNGEE. The length of the CDR3 is 15 residues. The CDR3 sequence: CASSESTGRNYEQYF. The CDR3 coding sequence is TGTGCCAGCAGCGAATCGACAGGGAGAAACTACGAGCAGTACTTC.

The chain couples TRBV28 to TRBJ1-2; 8 bases match TRBD1. This CDR3 has 14 amino acids. Germline CDR1 is MDHEN and CDR2 is SYDVKM. The CDR3 loop is CSKAGGVETYGYTF. The CDR3 coding sequence is TGTTCGAAGGCAGGGGGCGTTGAAACTTATGGCTACACCTTC.

The CDR3 region has the DNA TGTGCCAGCAGCTCCATACGTAGAGGCGACGAGCAGTACTTC. Amino acids: CASSSIRRGDEQYF. This rearrangement joins TRBV11-2 to TRBJ2-7; D is unresolved. Trimming stripped 4 bases from V and 5 bases from J, with 15 bases between. Germline lookup yields CDR1 SGHAT and CDR2 FQNNGV. CDR3 length: 14 amino acids.

The V and J genes are TRBV2 and TRBJ1-5; 7 nucleotides match TRBD1. Germline CDR1 and CDR2: SNHLY and FYNNEI. This CDR3 has 14 residues. Trimming removed 8 bases from V and 7 bases from J; junction bases left unmatched: 11. The CDR3 DNA follows: TGTGCCAGCGGGGCCGGGACAGCCACCCAGCCCCAGCATTTT. Amino acid sequence: CASGAGTATQPQHF.

This chain links TRBV5-4 with TRBJ2-2, with a weak D call TRBD2 (5 bases). CDR1 SGHNT and CDR2 YYREEE come from the germline V gene (reference sequence). Trimming took 2 bases from V and 2 from J, leaving 10 bases between them. The length of the CDR3 is 15 residues. DNA for the CDR3: TGTGCCAGCAGCTTAGCGACTAAAAACACCGGGGAGCTGTTTTTT. Its translation: CASSLATKNTGELFF.

The CDR3 loop reads CASSPLGTGDSKASEQYF. The CDR3 DNA is TGTGCCAGCTCACCACTCGGGACAGGGGACTCTAAGGCGTCCGAGCAGTACTTC. The genes are TRBV18 and TRBJ2-7; TRBD1 matches 10 bases. Germline V lookup: CDR1 KGHSH, CDR2 LQKENI. CDR3 length: 18 amino acids. J lost 6 bases, V lost 1 base, and 15 bases had no gene match.

The gene calls are TRBV28 and TRBJ2-7; 8 bases agree with TRBD1. The V and J ends lost 3 bases and 6 bases, in that order; junction bases with no gene match: 7. There are 14 residues in the CDR3. The germline V gene has CDR1 MDHEN and CDR2 SYDVKM. CDR3 sequence: CASSFGRGLFEQYF. The CDR3 nucleotides are TGTGCCAGCAGTTTTGGCAGGGGGCTGTTCGAGCAGTACTTC.

The J gene is TRBJ1-4, the V gene TRBV7-9, with D hard to call. Germline loops: CDR1 SEHNR, CDR2 FQNEAQ (reference sequence). The length of the CDR3 is 12 residues. V was cut by 4 bases and J by 11 bases, with 11 bases left in between. The CDR3 DNA is TGTGCCAGCAGCTCCCCGATGGAGAAACTGTTTTTT. Amino acids: CASSSPMEKLFF.

V and J are TRBV4-1 and TRBJ2-2, with 8 positions matching TRBD1. The V gene end was trimmed by 5 bases and the J gene end by 1 base; junction bases not matched to a gene: 3. The length of the CDR3 is 15 residues. CDR1 and CDR2 from the germline V gene are MGHRA and YSYEKL. The CDR3 region is CASSGGTGNTGELFF. The DNA of the CDR3 is TGCGCCAGCAGCGGGGGGACAGGGAACACCGGGGAGCTGTTTTTT.

The V call is TRBV11-2, the J call TRBJ2-5; 11 nucleotides match TRBD1. In germline, CDR1 is SGHAT, CDR2 FQNNGV. V trimming: 5 bases; J trimming: 4 bases; junction bases outside the gene matches: 9. This CDR3 is built from 16 residues. The CDR3 loop is CASSRTGTGGLETQYF. Written as DNA, the CDR3 is TGTGCCAGCAGCCGTACCGGGACAGGGGGTTTAGAGACCCAGTACTTC.

This chain uses TRBV24-1 with TRBJ2-1; 15 nucleotides line up with TRBD2. V shed 3 bases, J shed 9 bases, and the junction held 8 bases outside the gene matches. The CDR3 totals 17 residues. Germline CDR1 and CDR2: KGHDR and SFDVKD. CDR3 sequence: CATSDNGLAGGPPEQFF. The CDR3 nucleotides read TGTGCCACCAGTGATAATGGACTAGCGGGGGGGCCTCCTGAGCAGTTCTTC.

The chain couples TRBV6-5 to TRBJ1-5, with no clear D. V was trimmed by 6 bases and J by 0 bases, leaving 12 bases between them. Germline V gene lookup returns CDR1 MNHEY and CDR2 SVGAGI. This CDR3 is built from 15 residues. The CDR3 loop is CASRRSEPSNQPQHF. The CDR3 nucleotides read TGTGCCAGCAGGAGAAGTGAGCCTAGCAATCAGCCCCAGCATTTT.

The CDR3 protein is CASSPGSGSVYEQYF. The CDR3 nucleotides are TGCGCCAGCAGCCCTGGTAGCGGGAGCGTCTACGAGCAGTACTTC. The rearrangement uses TRBV4-1 and TRBJ2-7, with TRBD2 identical over 9 bases. Per the germline V gene, CDR1 is MGHRA and CDR2 is YSYEKL. Trimming at V came to 4 bases and at J to 3 bases, leaving 7 bases not matched to a gene. This CDR3 region has 15 residues.

In its sample, this clone was seen a few times. The J gene is TRBJ1-3, the V gene TRBV28, with a tentative D call TRBD1 (5 bases). The CDR3 spans 17 residues. V shed 5 bases and J shed 1 base, with 18 bases lying between them. Germline V CDR1 and CDR2: MDHEN, SYDVKM. As DNA, the CDR3 is TGTGCCAGCAGTGGAGGGTGGACGGGGCGGTCTGGAAACACCATATATTTT. It translates to CASSGGWTGRSGNTIYF. Combining the CDR3 with reference TRBV28 and TRBJ1-3 gives the whole variable domain DVKVTQSSRYLVKRTGEKVFLECVQDMDHENMFWYRQDPGLGLRLIYFSYDVKMKEKGDIPEGYSVSREKKERFSLILESASTNQTSMYLCASSGGWTGRSGNTIYFGEGSWLTVV.

This clone is judged medium-sized (0.01 to 0.1%). J is TRBJ2-2 and V is TRBV11-2; 10 bases are a match to TRBD1. Germline values: CDR1 SGHAT, CDR2 FQNNGV. CDR3 size: 19 residues. V was clipped by 5 bases and J by 2 bases; unmatched bases: 14. CDR3 coding DNA: TGTGCCAGCAGCCCGATGGGGACAGGGGACCTGGAAAACACCGGGGAGCTGTTTTTT. Amino acids: CASSPMGTGDLENTGELFF.

J is TRBJ1-1 and V is TRBV9; D gene uncertain. Germline V gives CDR1 SGDLS, CDR2 YYNGEE. The germline V and J ends were trimmed by 3 bases and 1 base, with 10 bases remaining between them. CDR3 length equals 14 residues. For the CDR3, the DNA is TGTGCCAGCAGCGCCCCCTACGGGAACACTGAAGCTTTCTTT. The encoded protein is CASSAPYGNTEAFF.

The V call is TRBV5-4, the J call TRBJ1-6; 7 bases line up with TRBD1. This CDR3 comprises 17 residues. CDR1 SGHNT and CDR2 YYREEE come from the germline V gene (reference sequence). The V gene end was trimmed by 0 bases and the J gene end by 0 bases; junction bases not matched to a gene: 3. Here the CDR3 reads CASSLGQGASYNSPLHF. The CDR3 DNA follows: TGTGCCAGCAGCTTGGGACAGGGAGCCTCCTATAATTCACCCCTCCACTTT.

This clone showed up just a few times. The chain employs TRBV18 and TRBJ1-1; D possibly corresponds to TRBD1 (6 bases). The CDR3 totals 15 residues. Germline V gives CDR1 KGHSH, CDR2 LQKENI. V lost 6 bases and J 1 base, leaving 15 bases between the germline ends. The CDR3 DNA sequence: TGTGCCAGCTCCCTGGGACACCGAGGGAACACTGAAGCTTTCTTT. Residues: CASSLGHRGNTEAFF.

This clone was observed a handful of times. J is TRBJ2-7 and V is TRBV12-3 or TRBV12-4; D is uncertain. V shed 6 bases and J shed 0 bases, with 6 bases lying between them. The CDR3 covers 12 residues. The CDR3, as DNA: TGTGCCAGCAGCGCCAGCTCCTACGAGCAGTACTTC. Its translation is CASSASSYEQYF.

In its sample, this clone was seen a few times. The genes are TRBV7-9 and TRBJ2-7; 11 nucleotides line up with TRBD2. The V gene end was trimmed by 2 bases and the J gene end by 2 bases; junction bases not matched to a gene: 2. Germline values: CDR1 SEHNR, CDR2 FQNEAQ (reference sequence). This CDR3 is built from 15 residues. The CDR3 sequence: CASSLLAGGAYEQYF. The CDR3 DNA reads TGTGCCAGCAGCTTACTAGCGGGAGGCGCCTACGAGCAGTACTTC.

This rearrangement joins TRBV10-3 to TRBJ1-1; 8 nucleotides match TRBD1. The V gene end was trimmed by 4 bases and the J gene end by 7 bases; junction bases not matched to a gene: 14. Germline V gene sequence: CDR1 ENHRY, CDR2 SYGVKD. CDR3 size: 16 residues. In DNA form, the CDR3 reads TGTGCCATCAGTGGGGTCAGGGGGCGCGTAGAGAATGAAGCTTTCTTT. This encodes CAISGVRGRVENEAFF.

This clone occurred once. The V and J genes are TRBV5-1 and TRBJ2-2, with 10 bases matching TRBD2. The germline V gene has CDR1 SGHRS and CDR2 YFSETQ. There are 16 residues in the CDR3. With 0 bases clipped from V and 5 bases from J, the junction kept 4 bases outside the gene matches. CDR3 amino acids: CASSLDSGGLTGELFF. The CDR3, as DNA: TGCGCCAGCAGCTTGGATAGCGGGGGGTTAACCGGGGAGCTGTTTTTT.

The rearrangement joins TRBV4-1 to TRBJ2-7; possibly TRBD1 for D (6 bases). There are 14 residues in the CDR3. With 2 bases removed from V and 4 bases from J, the gap between germline ends came to 12 bases. Germline CDR1 and CDR2: MGHRA and YSYEKL. The CDR3 is CASSQPGTLYEQYF. CDR3 nucleotide sequence: TGCGCCAGCAGCCAACCTGGGACACTTTACGAGCAGTACTTC.

The chain employs TRBV30 and TRBJ2-7, with a possible D match to TRBD2 (5 bases). Trimming pared 5 bases from V and 3 bases from J, leaving 17 bases between. The CDR3 loop spans 14 amino acids. CDR1 and CDR2 from the germline V gene are GTSNPN and SVGIG (reference sequence). The CDR3 coding sequence is TGTGCCTGGGGGGAAGGAGCGGCCCTCTACGAGCAGTACTTC. Translating gives CAWGEGAALYEQYF.

This sequence joins TRBV5-7 and TRBJ2-5; 10 bases fit TRBD2. TRBV5-7 carries the ORF label, with uncertain function. The CDR3 is 16 residues long. V lost 0 bases and J lost 5; bases outside the gene matches: 7. This chain's CDR3 is CASSLGTSGLGETQYF. In DNA form, the CDR3 reads TGTGCCAGCAGCTTGGGGACTAGCGGACTCGGGGAGACCCAGTACTTC.

The V gene is TRBV29-1, the J gene TRBJ2-5; 7 positions agree with TRBD2. The CDR3 loop spans 14 amino acids. Germline CDR1 and CDR2: SQVTM and ANQGSEA. After removal of 2 bases from V and 1 base from J, the junction contained 4 bases not matched to a gene. In nucleotides, the CDR3 is TGCAGCGTTGAACTCGGGAGGACCCAAGAGACCCAGTACTTC. Its protein product is CSVELGRTQETQYF.